This T cell receptor (beta chain) was identified in a study of blood T cell repertoires in COVID-19. About the research overall: PBMCs, B-cell-depleted T cells, or T cells were the source of the cDNA or gDNA that made up the material.

This clone was recorded once. Other DNA sequences in the sample encode the same CDR3. Here immunoSEQ multiplex PCR was the method, and the copy in TCRdb shows in-frame clones only, minus some. In the table there are 200,000 to 250,000 clones, roughly 80% of which are singletons. The CDR3 covers 14 residues. CDR1 LNHDA and CDR2 SQIVND come from the germline V gene (reference sequence). Trimming left V 1 base short and J 2 bases short, with 8 bases between. The chain carries TRBV19 and TRBJ1-2; D call uncertain. Sequenced input: peripheral blood. The receptor was derived from a woman between 18 and 30 years old with acute or convalescent COVID-19. The CDR3 region is CASSIGGGNYGYTF. The CDR3 bases are TGTGCCAGTAGTATAGGAGGAGGAAACTATGGCTACACCTTC.